What follows are 14 T cell receptor beta chains derived from one specimen sequenced in a study of T-cell reconstitution after alpha-beta-depleted transplantation in children. TCRbeta library construction was performed incorporating unique molecular identifiers. TCRdb ran MiXCR on the PCR reads and lists one entry per CDR3 protein. The sample lists 140,000 to 150,000 distinct CDR3 sequences, about 9% occurring once. The specimen comprised PBMCs, mostly from graft donor cells, sampled 180 days after TCRalphabeta/CD19-depleted stem cell transplant. The receptor source for this set is a female patient between 2 and 15 years old who had a stem cell transplant for congenital amegakaryocytic thrombocytopenia, so the T cells may come from the graft donor.

This clonotype was seen repeatedly, ten times or more. The CDR3, as DNA: TGTGCCAGCAGTGAACTAGCGGGAGGGCGCGAGCAGTACTTC. Its protein is CASSELAGGREQYF. V is TRBV25-1 and J is TRBJ2-7; 12 positions match TRBD2. The length of the CDR3 is 14 residues. The germline gives CDR1 MGHDK, CDR2 SYGVNS. J lost 6 bases, V lost 2 bases, and 2 bases had no gene match.

This clonotype has only a few counts. The rearrangement uses TRBV11-2 and TRBJ2-2, with D unclear. V was cut by 1 base and J by 4 bases, with 7 bases left in between. Per the germline V gene, CDR1 is SGHAT and CDR2 is FQNNGV. This CDR3 region has 14 residues. In DNA, the CDR3 is TGTGCCAGCAGCTTAGGCTTCAGCACCGGGGAGCTGTTTTTT. Translation gives CASSLGFSTGELFF. Drawing the rest from reference TRBV11-2 and TRBJ2-2, the complete variable domain is EAGVAQSPRYKIIEKRQSVAFWCNPISGHATLYWYQQILGQGPKLLIQFQNNGVVDDSQLPKDRFSAERLKGVDSTLKIQPAKLEDSAVYLCASSLGFSTGELFFGEGSRLTVL.

Ten or more counts support this clonotype. The chain carries TRBV20-1 and TRBJ2-5; D is unresolved. This CDR3 is 11 amino acids long. The germline gives CDR1 DFQATT, CDR2 SNEGSKA (reference sequence). Trimming cost V 3 bases and J 3 bases, with 5 bases left between them. The chain's CDR3 is CSASDEETQYF. The CDR3 nucleotides are TGCAGTGCTAGTGATGAAGAGACCCAGTACTTC.

This clonotype has a count of ten or more. The chain combines TRBV5-6 with TRBJ2-3, with D uncertain. CDR1 is SGHDT and CDR2 is YYEEEE in the germline V gene. The V gene lost 0 bases and the J gene lost 2 bases, with 10 bases spanning the gap. The CDR3 length is 15 residues. The CDR3 DNA reads as TGTGCCAGCAGCTTGGTGGGCAGAACCACAGATACGCAGTATTTT. Its translation: CASSLVGRTTDTQYF.

At least ten counts were recorded for this clonotype. The chain employs TRBV20-1 and TRBJ2-5, with D maybe TRBD1 (6 bases). Germline V CDR1 and CDR2: DFQATT, SNEGSKA (reference sequence). This CDR3 contains 13 residues. Trimming cost V 2 bases and J 7 bases, with 14 bases left between them. The CDR3 bases are TGCAGTGCTAGAAGGACAGCCCATGGGACCCAGTACTTC. Its translation: CSARRTAHGTQYF.

The sample holds many counts of this clonotype. The chain joins TRBV20-1 to TRBJ1-2; D perhaps matches TRBD1 (6 bases). The V and J ends lost 3 bases and 8 bases respectively, with 19 bases between them. The germline V gene has CDR1 DFQATT and CDR2 SNEGSKA (reference sequence). This CDR3 spans 14 amino acids. Here the CDR3 DNA reads TGCAGTGCTAGCCCTACGGACAGACATGAGGGCTACACCTTC. It translates to CSASPTDRHEGYTF.

This clonotype was counted at least ten times. This rearrangement joins TRBV20-1 to TRBJ1-5; 10 positions match TRBD1. CDR3 size: 13 residues. Per the germline V gene, CDR1 is DFQATT and CDR2 is SNEGSKA (reference sequence). V was clipped by 6 bases and J by 6 bases; unmatched bases: 5. CDR3 nucleotide sequence: TGCAGTGCCCGACAGGGGGCGACTCAGCCCCAGCATTTT. Its protein is CSARQGATQPQHF.

This clonotype occurred many times. This chain links TRBV12-3 or TRBV12-4 with TRBJ2-6, with D tentatively TRBD2 (5 bases). V lost 4 bases to trimming and J lost 0 bases, with 7 bases between them. There are 15 residues in the CDR3. The CDR3 here is CASSSGSSGANVLTF. CDR3 coding DNA: TGTGCCAGCAGTTCTGGGAGCTCTGGGGCCAACGTCCTGACTTTC.

This clonotype was detected ten times or more. This sequence joins TRBV5-1 and TRBJ1-2, with unresolved D. CDR1 and CDR2 (germline): SGHRS, YFSETQ. The CDR3 is made up of 12 amino acids. V was cut by 1 base and J by 6 bases, with 7 bases left in between. For the CDR3, the DNA is TGCGCCAGCAGCTTGTCGGGAAATGGCTACACCTTC. Its translation is CASSLSGNGYTF.

In this sample, this clonotype turned up a few times. The V call is TRBV28, the J call TRBJ1-5; D is unresolved. CDR1 is MDHEN and CDR2 is SYDVKM in the germline V gene. Between the trimmed V and J ends, which lost 5 bases and 15 bases, there was a span of 17 bases. There are 12 residues in the CDR3. The CDR3 DNA reads as TGTGCCAGCAGTCCCGTGTGGACTAAGTGGCATTTT. Protein sequence: CASSPVWTKWHF. Complete variable domain (other parts from reference TRBV28 and TRBJ1-5): DVKVTQSSRYLVKRTGEKVFLECVQDMDHENMFWYRQDPGLGLRLIYFSYDVKMKEKGDIPEGYSVSREKKERFSLILESASTNQTSMYLCASSPVWTKWHFGDGTRLSIL.

This clonotype has more than one count but fewer than ten. The CDR3 bases are TGTGCCACCAGCAGGGGGGGGGATCGGTCCGGGGAGCTGTTTTTT. Encoded protein: CATSRGGDRSGELFF. This chain joins TRBV15 and TRBJ2-2; TRBD2 aligns across 7 bases. J lost 6 bases, V lost 3 bases, and 7 bases had no gene match. From germline, CDR1 is LNHNV and CDR2 YYDKDF (reference sequence). The length of the CDR3 is 15 residues.

This clonotype has ten or more counts. The genes are TRBV20-1 and TRBJ2-1; the D gene is possibly TRBD1 (5 bases). CDR1 and CDR2 (germline): DFQATT, SNEGSKA (reference sequence). V lost 1 base and J lost 0, with 16 bases in between. The CDR3 covers 17 residues. The DNA of the CDR3 is TGCAGTGCTAGAGTTTCGGCGGACAAGAGCTCCTACAATGAGCAGTTCTTC. This gives the protein CSARVSADKSSYNEQFF.

The table lists this clonotype with many counts. The DNA for the CDR3 is TGTGCCAGCAGTTCCATCGACAGGGAAACTACCTACGAGCAGTACTTC. Residues: CASSSIDRETTYEQYF. V gene TRBV6-2 or TRBV6-3 combines with J gene TRBJ2-7; 7 positions agree with TRBD1. The CDR3 is 16 amino acids. Germline loops: CDR1 MNHEY, CDR2 SVGEGT. J lost 2 bases, V lost 4 bases, and 11 bases had no gene match.

This clonotype was observed many times. This chain joins TRBV5-1 and TRBJ2-2, with TRBD2 matching 12 bases. The CDR3 is 15 amino acids. With 4 bases clipped from V and 6 bases from J, the junction kept 4 bases outside the gene matches. Germline CDR1 reads SGHRS; CDR2 reads YFSETQ. CDR3 sequence reads: CASSLRLAGAGELFF. The CDR3 DNA reads TGCGCCAGCAGCCTCAGACTAGCGGGAGCCGGGGAGCTGTTTTTT.